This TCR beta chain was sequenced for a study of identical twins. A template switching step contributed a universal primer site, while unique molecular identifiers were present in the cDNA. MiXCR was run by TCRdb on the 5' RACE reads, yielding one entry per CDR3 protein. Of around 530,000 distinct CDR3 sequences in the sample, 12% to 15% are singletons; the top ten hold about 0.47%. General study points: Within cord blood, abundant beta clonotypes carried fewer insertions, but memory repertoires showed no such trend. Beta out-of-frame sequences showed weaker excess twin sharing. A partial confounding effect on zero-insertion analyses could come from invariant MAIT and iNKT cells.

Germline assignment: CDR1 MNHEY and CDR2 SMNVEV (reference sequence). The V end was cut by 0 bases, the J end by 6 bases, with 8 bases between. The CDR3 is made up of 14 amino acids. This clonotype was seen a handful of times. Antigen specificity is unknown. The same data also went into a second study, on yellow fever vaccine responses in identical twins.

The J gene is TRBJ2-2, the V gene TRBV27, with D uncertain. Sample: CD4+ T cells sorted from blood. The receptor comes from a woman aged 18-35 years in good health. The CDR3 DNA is TGTGCCAGCAGTTTATCGCAGCGCCCCGGGGAGCTGTTTTTT. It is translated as CASSLSQRPGELFF.